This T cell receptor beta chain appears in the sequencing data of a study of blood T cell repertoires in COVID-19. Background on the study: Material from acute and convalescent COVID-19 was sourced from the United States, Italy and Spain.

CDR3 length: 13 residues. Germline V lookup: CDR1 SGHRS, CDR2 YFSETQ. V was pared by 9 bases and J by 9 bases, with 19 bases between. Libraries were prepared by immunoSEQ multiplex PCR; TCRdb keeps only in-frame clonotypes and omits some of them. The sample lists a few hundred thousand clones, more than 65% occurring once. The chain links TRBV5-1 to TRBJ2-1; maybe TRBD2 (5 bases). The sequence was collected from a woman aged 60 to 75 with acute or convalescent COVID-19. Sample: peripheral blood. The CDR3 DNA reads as TGCGCCACCCCTTGGGGAAGTCGGGGTGAGCAGTTCTTC. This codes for CATPWGSRGEQFF.